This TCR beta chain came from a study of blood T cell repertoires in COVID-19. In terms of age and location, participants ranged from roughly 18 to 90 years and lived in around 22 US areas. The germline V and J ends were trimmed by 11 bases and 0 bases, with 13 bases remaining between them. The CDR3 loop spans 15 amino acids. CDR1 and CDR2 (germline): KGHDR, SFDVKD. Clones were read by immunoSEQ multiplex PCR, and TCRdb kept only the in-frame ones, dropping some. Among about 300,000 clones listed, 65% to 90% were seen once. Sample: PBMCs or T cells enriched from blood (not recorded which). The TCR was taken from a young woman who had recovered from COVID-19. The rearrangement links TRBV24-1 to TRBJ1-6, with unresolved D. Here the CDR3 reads CAIRDGSSYNSPLHF. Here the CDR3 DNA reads TGTGCCATCCGTGACGGGAGCTCCTATAATTCACCCCTCCACTTT.